This TCR beta chain came from a study of identical twins. After template switching added a universal primer site, the resulting cDNA carried unique molecular identifiers. One entry per CDR3 protein, called by TCRdb with MiXCR from the 5' RACE reads. The repertoire consists of hundreds of thousands of distinct CDR3 sequences, with 9% to 15% occurring once and the leading ten covering about 7%. Trimming shortened V by 4 bases and J by 0 bases, and 13 bases separated the two germline ends. The germline V gene encodes CDR1 SQVTM and CDR2 ANQGSEA. The CDR3 consists of 14 residues. This clonotype turned up a few times. The sample also formed part of further work on yellow fever vaccine responses in identical twins.

The chain uses TRBV29-1 and TRBJ2-7, with D possibly TRBD1 on 6 matching bases. Sequenced material: CD8+ T cells sorted from blood. This receptor was identified in a woman aged 18 to 35 in good health. CDR3 coding DNA: TGCAGCGTTGTCTGGCAGGGGATCTCCTACGAGCAGTACTTC. It codes for CSVVWQGISYEQYF.